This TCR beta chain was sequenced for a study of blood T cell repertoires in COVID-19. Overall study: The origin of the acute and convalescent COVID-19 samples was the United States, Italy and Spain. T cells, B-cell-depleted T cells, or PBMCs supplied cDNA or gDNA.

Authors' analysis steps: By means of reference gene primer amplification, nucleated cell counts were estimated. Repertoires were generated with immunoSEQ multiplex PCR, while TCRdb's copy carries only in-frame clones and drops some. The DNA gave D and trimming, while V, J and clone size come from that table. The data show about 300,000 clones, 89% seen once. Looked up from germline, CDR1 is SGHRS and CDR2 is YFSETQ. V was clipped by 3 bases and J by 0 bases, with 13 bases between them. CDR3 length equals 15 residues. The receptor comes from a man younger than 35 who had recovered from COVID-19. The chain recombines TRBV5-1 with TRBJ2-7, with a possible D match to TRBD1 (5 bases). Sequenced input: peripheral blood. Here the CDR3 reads CASSYSPGSSYEQYF. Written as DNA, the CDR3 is TGCGCCAGCAGCTATTCTCCAGGGTCCTCCTACGAGCAGTACTTC.